The present TCR beta chain was sequenced within a study of OX40 agonist ivuxolimab in advanced cancers. TCRdb's table, derived via immunoSEQ multiplex PCR, lists solely in-frame clones and lacks some. Of about 79,000 clones listed, roughly 80% are singletons. The sequence derives from an adult with an advanced solid tumor such as melanoma, head and neck, liver or kidney cancer. This sample comprised CD4+ or CD8+ T cells sorted from blood, obtained in a trial of the OX40 agonist ivuxolimab.

The CDR3 DNA follows: TGCAGCGTTGCCGGGGGCGCTTCTAGCAATCAGCCCCAGCATTTT. Amino acid sequence: CSVAGGASSNQPQHF. The chain has TRBV29-1 and TRBJ1-5; the D gene is possibly TRBD1 (6 bases). Trimming removed 4 bases from V and 0 bases from J, with 13 bases in between. Per germline, CDR1 SQVTM and CDR2 ANQGSEA. The CDR3 loop spans 15 amino acids.